Each of the 26 T cell receptor beta chains below was sequenced from the same sample in a study of T cell responses to AZD1222 COVID-19 vaccine (dated by TCRdb to the early 2020s). Libraries were built with the immunoSEQ multiplex PCR assay. Sourced from immuneACCESS, this table was stored by TCRdb with only in-frame sequences that have V and J called. A share of the clones is absent; for the studies checked, an unresolved V gene accounts for under half, and the remainder has no known explanation. This sample is represented by 35,000 to 50,000 clones; roughly 75% of them were singletons. About a fifth of the sample is taken by the ten largest. This specimen's time point label, interpreted: about 28 days (+/-7) after the second vaccine dose. What this sample's treatment or condition label stands for: meningococcal conjugate vaccine given as trial control. The specimen comprised peripheral blood, sampled 28 days after the second dose of the MenACWY control vaccine. These TCRs come from an adult who received the MenACWY meningococcal vaccine as a control.

Only a few counts were recorded for this clone. The chain is built from TRBV30 and TRBJ2-7; D gene ambiguous. Trimming stripped 3 bases from V and 2 bases from J, with 11 bases between. Germline loops: CDR1 GTSNPN, CDR2 SVGIG (reference sequence). The CDR3 contains 13 residues. DNA of the CDR3: TGTGCCTGGAGCAAACCAGCTCCCTACGAGCAGTACTTC. Protein: CAWSKPAPYEQYF.

The V and J genes are TRBV19 and TRBJ1-2; D is unresolved. Germline V CDR1 and CDR2: LNHDA, SQIVND (reference sequence). V was cut by 7 bases and J by 4 bases, with 10 bases left in between. The CDR3 sequence is 12 residues long. CDR3 amino acids: CASKKGSYGYTF. CDR3 coding DNA: TGTGCCAGTAAGAAAGGATCCTATGGCTACACCTTC.

J is TRBJ1-4 and V is TRBV6-5; TRBD1 is a possible D gene (6 bases). This CDR3 is built from 14 residues. From germline, CDR1 is MNHEY and CDR2 SVGAGI. Trimming shortened V by 7 bases and J by 5 bases, and 14 bases separated the two germline ends. CDR3 loop: CASTPTGRNEKLFF. CDR3 nucleotides: TGTGCCAGCACCCCGACAGGCCGAAATGAAAAACTGTTTTTT.

CDR3 in amino acids: CAWSVLTEAFF. For the CDR3, the DNA is TGTGCCTGGAGTGTACTCACTGAAGCTTTCTTT. This rearrangement joins TRBV30 to TRBJ1-1; D not resolved. The V gene's germline CDR1 is GTSNPN and CDR2 SVGIG (reference sequence). Deletions cut 0 bases from V and 4 bases from J, with 3 bases between. The CDR3 covers 11 residues. The full variable domain, rest sourced from reference TRBV30 and TRBJ1-1, is SQTIHQWPATLVQPVGSPLSLECTVEGTSNPNLYWYRQAAGRGLQLLFYSVGIGQISSEVPQNLSASRPQDRQFILSSKKLLLSDSGFYLCAWSVLTEAFFGQGTRLTVV.

This rearrangement joins TRBV28 to TRBJ1-2; D is perhaps TRBD1 (5 bases). The CDR3 covers 11 residues. Looked up from germline, CDR1 is MDHEN and CDR2 is SYDVKM. V was shortened by 11 bases and J by 4 bases, with 11 bases between the two germline ends. CDR3 loop: CAAGQPYGYTF. DNA for the CDR3: TGTGCCGCGGGGCAGCCCTATGGCTACACCTTC.

The chain uses TRBV2 and TRBJ1-6; D is unclear. CDR1 SNHLY and CDR2 FYNNEI come from the germline V gene. There are 15 residues in the CDR3. Trimming removed 7 bases at V and 10 bases at J, with 20 bases between. The CDR3, as DNA: TGTGCCAGCATTCTGGCAGGTTCCCCTGGGTCACCCCTCCACTTT. Translating gives CASILAGSPGSPLHF.

The rearrangement uses TRBV19 and TRBJ1-5, with D perhaps matching TRBD1 (6 bases). Germline CDR1 LNHDA, CDR2 SQIVND (reference sequence). Trimming left V 3 bases short and J 7 bases short, with 31 bases between. There are 20 residues in the CDR3. The CDR3 DNA reads as TGTGCCAGTAGTATTATTCGTGACCGGGGAGGAACAGGGAAGGGGCAGCCCCAGCATTTT. The encoded protein is CASSIIRDRGGTGKGQPQHF.

The rearrangement links TRBV29-1 to TRBJ2-5; the match to TRBD2 covers 13 bases. Germline values: CDR1 SQVTM, CDR2 ANQGSEA. This CDR3 contains 15 residues. V was pared by 2 bases and J by 5 bases, with 5 bases of the junction left unmatched. CDR3 DNA: TGCAGCGTTGAAATGACTAGCGGGAGGTCGGAGACCCAGTACTTC. Protein product: CSVEMTSGRSETQYF.

The chain employs TRBV4-1 and TRBJ2-1, with TRBD2 matching over 8 bases. The length of the CDR3 is 16 residues. V dropped 1 base and J dropped 2; count of bases not matched to a gene: 4. The germline gives CDR1 MGHRA, CDR2 YSYEKL. The CDR3 loop reads CASSQGTGGTYNEQFF. In nucleotides, the CDR3 is TGCGCCAGCAGCCAAGGTACGGGGGGGACCTACAATGAGCAGTTCTTC.

By its share, this clone is medium-sized. The chain is built from TRBV6-1 and TRBJ2-6; 7 bases map to TRBD1. Per the germline V gene, CDR1 is MNHNS and CDR2 is SASEGT. This CDR3 has 15 residues. The V gene end was trimmed by 2 bases and the J gene end by 2 bases; junction bases not matched to a gene: 0. The CDR3 nucleotides are TGTGCCAGCAGTGAACAGGGGGCTGGGGCCAACGTCCTGACTTTC. Residues: CASSEQGAGANVLTF.

The gene calls are TRBV15 and TRBJ1-4; D might be TRBD1 (6 bases). The V and J ends lost 4 bases and 8 bases respectively, with 17 bases between them. Per germline, CDR1 LNHNV and CDR2 YYDKDF (reference sequence). The CDR3 runs 15 residues. The chain's CDR3 is CATSTRGHSGEKLFF. In DNA, the CDR3 is TGTGCCACCAGCACTCGGGGACATTCGGGAGAAAAACTGTTTTTT.

The genes are TRBV6-5 and TRBJ1-3; D may be TRBD1 (5 bases). Trimming shortened V by 10 bases and J by 2 bases, and 12 bases separated the two germline ends. CDR1 and CDR2 from the germline V gene are MNHEY and SVGAGI. The CDR3 is 13 residues long. CDR3 residues: CATKTATGNTIYF. CDR3 nucleotides: TGTGCCACCAAGACAGCAACTGGAAACACCATATATTTT.

The rearrangement uses TRBV27 and TRBJ2-3, with D unresolved. CDR1 and CDR2 from the germline V gene are MNHEY and SMNVEV (reference sequence). Trimming stripped 2 bases from V and 4 bases from J, with 13 bases between. This CDR3 contains 15 residues. In nucleotides, the CDR3 is TGTGCCAGCAGTTTAGATGGTTTGAGATCAGATACGCAGTATTTT. Its translation: CASSLDGLRSDTQYF.

The sample holds one count of this clone. The chain is built from TRBV11-3 and TRBJ2-5; 10 nucleotides match TRBD1. Germline trimming cut 4 bases from V and 4 bases from J; bases unmatched to any gene: 6. The CDR3 totals 15 residues. Germline assignment: CDR1 SGHNT and CDR2 YENEEA. CDR3 in amino acids: CASSSGQGRLETQYF. CDR3 in DNA: TGTGCCAGCAGCTCGGGACAGGGGCGGCTAGAGACCCAGTACTTC.

J is TRBJ2-5 and V is TRBV7-2; TRBD2 is a possible D gene (6 bases). The V and J ends lost 3 bases and 4 bases respectively, with 12 bases between them. Germline-derived CDR1 and CDR2 are SGHTA and FQGNSA. This CDR3 spans 14 amino acids. The CDR3 here is CASSLGTGGETQYF. In DNA, the CDR3 is TGTGCCAGCAGCTTGGGGACTGGCGGAGAGACCCAGTACTTC.

This clone was counted between two and nine times. This same CDR3 is encoded by further DNA sequences in the sample. This sequence joins TRBV5-4 and TRBJ1-6; D unclear. V shed 2 bases and J shed 0 bases, with 6 bases lying between them. The length of the CDR3 is 15 residues. Germline V CDR1 and CDR2: SGHNT, YYREEE (reference sequence). This CDR3 reads CASSLESSYNSPLHF. In DNA, the CDR3 is TGTGCCAGCAGCTTAGAGAGCTCCTATAATTCACCCCTCCACTTT.

V gene TRBV19 combines with J gene TRBJ1-5; D not certain. CDR3 length equals 14 residues. Trimming removed 0 bases from V and 0 bases from J, with 3 bases in between. CDR1 and CDR2 (germline): LNHDA, SQIVND (reference sequence). CDR3 sequence reads: CASSIDYSNQPQHF. The DNA of the CDR3 is TGTGCCAGTAGTATAGATTATAGCAATCAGCCCCAGCATTTT.

This clone was counted a few times. This rearrangement joins TRBV14 to TRBJ2-4; D ambiguous. CDR3 length equals 17 residues. The V and J ends lost 1 base and 2 bases respectively, with 15 bases between them. Germline V gene data show CDR1 as SGHDN and CDR2 as FVKESK. CDR3 in amino acids: CASSQGGLQKTKNIQYF. The CDR3, as DNA: TGTGCCAGCAGCCAAGGAGGTCTACAGAAAACCAAAAACATTCAGTACTTC.

The chain has TRBV28 and TRBJ1-5, with D tentatively TRBD1 (6 bases). Trimming cost V 3 bases and J 2 bases, with 11 bases left between them. The germline CDR1 and CDR2 sequences are MDHEN and SYDVKM. The CDR3 sequence is 15 residues long. CDR3 DNA: TGTGCCAGCAGTTTTTTACAGGGAGGCAATCAGCCCCAGCATTTT. It encodes CASSFLQGGNQPQHF.

The gene calls are TRBV30 and TRBJ1-2; 7 nucleotides agree with TRBD1. This CDR3 contains 13 residues. V shed 3 bases, J shed 7 bases, and the junction held 8 bases outside the gene matches. Germline-derived CDR1 and CDR2 are GTSNPN and SVGIG (reference sequence). CDR3 coding DNA: TGTGCCTGGAGCAGCAGGAGGGGGCTTGGCTACACCTTC. It yields the protein CAWSSRRGLGYTF.

V usage is TRBV3-1 (or the pseudogene TRBV3-2) and J usage is TRBJ2-7; TRBD2 might be the D (6 bases). Between the trimmed V and J ends, which lost 4 bases and 2 bases, there was a span of 18 bases. Germline CDR1 is LGHDT and CDR2 is YNNKEL (reference sequence). The CDR3 is 16 amino acids. The CDR3 DNA sequence: TGTGCCAGCAGCCGGATCGGACTACCACGAACCTACGAGCAGTACTTC. Its translation is CASSRIGLPRTYEQYF.

This CDR3 is CASSGTGALTMSYTF. The CDR3 nucleotides are TGCGCCAGCAGCGGGACAGGGGCCCTCACTATGAGCTACACCTTC. V usage is TRBV5-1 and J usage is TRBJ1-2; the match to TRBD1 covers 10 bases. Germline V gives CDR1 SGHRS, CDR2 YFSETQ. The CDR3 loop spans 15 amino acids. V gave up 4 bases and J gave up 9 bases; unmatched junction bases: 12.

This clone was seen only a few times. V gene TRBV12-3 or TRBV12-4 combines with J gene TRBJ1-1; D unclear. The ends were cut back, 6 bases at V and 1 base at J, with 9 bases in the middle. The length of the CDR3 is 13 residues. The CDR3 reads CASSHDGNTEAFF. CDR3 sequence (DNA): TGTGCCAGCAGCCACGACGGGAACACTGAAGCTTTCTTT.

In its sample, this clone was seen once. V is TRBV6-2 or TRBV6-3 and J is TRBJ1-1, with D possibly matching TRBD1 (6 bases). Germline V gene data show CDR1 as MNHEY and CDR2 as SVGEGT. Trimming took off 6 bases at V and 1 base at J, with 15 bases between the two ends. The CDR3 consists of 15 residues. Here the CDR3 reads CASSPITGQNTEAFF. DNA for the CDR3: TGTGCCAGCAGCCCCATTACAGGGCAGAACACTGAAGCTTTCTTT.

This clone was counted only a few times. This chain links TRBV10-1 with TRBJ2-7; D is unresolved. From germline, CDR1 is WNHNN and CDR2 SYGVQD (reference sequence). The V and J ends lost 4 bases and 3 bases respectively, with 16 bases between them. The CDR3 extends over 15 amino acids. The CDR3 protein is CASSADGGSNYEQYF. CDR3 DNA: TGCGCCAGCAGTGCAGATGGTGGCAGCAACTACGAGCAGTACTTC.

The chain uses TRBV11-2 and TRBJ2-3, with D hard to call. V was trimmed by 5 bases and J by 2 bases, leaving 5 bases between them. This CDR3 comprises 12 residues. CDR1 is SGHAT, CDR2 FQNNGV, per germline. The CDR3, as DNA: TGTGCCAGCAGCCCCGTCACAGATACGCAGTATTTT. It translates to CASSPVTDTQYF.